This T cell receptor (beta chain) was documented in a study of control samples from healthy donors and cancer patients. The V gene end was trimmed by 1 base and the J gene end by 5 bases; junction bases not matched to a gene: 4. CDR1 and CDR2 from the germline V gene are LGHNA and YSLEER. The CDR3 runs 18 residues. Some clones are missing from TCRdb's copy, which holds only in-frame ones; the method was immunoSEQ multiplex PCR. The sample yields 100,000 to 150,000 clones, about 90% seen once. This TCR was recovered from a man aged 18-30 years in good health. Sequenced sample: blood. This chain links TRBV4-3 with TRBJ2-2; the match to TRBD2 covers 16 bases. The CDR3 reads CASSQVGLAGGYTGELFF. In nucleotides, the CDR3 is TGCGCCAGCAGCCAAGTGGGACTAGCGGGAGGGTATACCGGGGAGCTGTTTTTT.